One sample yielded the 26 T cell receptor beta chains listed below, sequenced in a study of blood T cell repertoires in COVID-19. Data came from immunoSEQ multiplex PCR; TCRdb stores just in-frame clones and leaves some out. The profile shows 200,000 to 250,000 clones, around 85% of them singletons. Sequenced input: PBMCs or T cells enriched from blood (not recorded which). The receptor source for this set is a woman aged 40 to 49 with acute COVID-19.

The chain combines TRBV11-2 with TRBJ2-7; TRBD1 aligns across 8 bases. CDR1 SGHAT and CDR2 FQNNGV come from the germline V gene. The CDR3 is 14 residues long. J was trimmed by 6 bases and V by 8 bases; bases with no gene match: 12. CDR3 nucleotides: TGTGCCAGCGGGGTACAGGGGGAAAAGCGCGAGCAGTACTTC. This codes for CASGVQGEKREQYF.

This clone was observed once. V is TRBV14 and J is TRBJ2-1, with a possible D match to TRBD2 (5 bases). This CDR3 has 15 residues. Trimming left V 0 bases short and J 5 bases short, with 11 bases between. CDR1 and CDR2 from the germline V gene are SGHDN and FVKESK. CDR3 loop: CASSQENLAHNEQFF. CDR3 in DNA: TGTGCCAGCAGCCAAGAGAACCTAGCCCACAATGAGCAGTTCTTC.

This clone was counted between two and nine times. The V gene is TRBV7-9, the J gene TRBJ2-7, with D possibly TRBD2 on 6 matching bases. The CDR3 covers 13 residues. Per the germline V gene, CDR1 is SEHNR and CDR2 is FQNEAQ (reference sequence). Trimming removed 10 bases at V and 4 bases at J, with 17 bases between. The CDR3, as DNA: TGTGCCACCGGGCGGGGAGGTTTGTACGAGCAGTACTTC. Protein sequence: CATGRGGLYEQYF.

The chain couples TRBV19 to TRBJ1-4; D possibly corresponds to TRBD1 (5 bases). The CDR3 is made up of 16 amino acids. The V gene lost 1 base and the J gene lost 3 bases, with 12 bases spanning the gap. Germline loops: CDR1 LNHDA, CDR2 SQIVND (reference sequence). CDR3 bases: TGTGCCAGTAGTATAGCGGTAACAGGACCTAATGAAAAACTGTTTTTT. It codes for CASSIAVTGPNEKLFF.

The chain has TRBV28 and TRBJ1-1, with D tentatively TRBD1 (5 bases). Germline V gives CDR1 MDHEN, CDR2 SYDVKM. The length of the CDR3 is 12 residues. Trimming pared 10 bases from V and 0 bases from J, leaving 9 bases between. CDR3 DNA sequence: TGTGCCACCCCGGGGGTGAACACTGAAGCTTTCTTT. Its protein product is CATPGVNTEAFF.

This rearrangement joins TRBV27 to TRBJ2-2, with 9 bases matching TRBD2. This CDR3 has 14 amino acids. CDR1 and CDR2 (germline): MNHEY, SMNVEV (reference sequence). The junction had 4 bases not matched to a gene; V was cut back by 5 bases and J by 6 bases. The CDR3 region has the DNA TGTGCCAGCAGTATGATAGCGGGAGCCGGGGAGCTGTTTTTT. It specifies CASSMIAGAGELFF.

The chain links TRBV28 to TRBJ1-2; D unclear. Trimming took off 4 bases at V and 4 bases at J, with 10 bases between the two ends. The V gene's germline CDR1 is MDHEN and CDR2 SYDVKM. This CDR3 has 13 amino acids. The CDR3 spells CASSSSDTYGYTF. The CDR3 region has the DNA TGTGCCAGCAGTTCCAGTGACACCTATGGCTACACCTTC.

The V gene is TRBV6-6, the J gene TRBJ2-7, with D uncertain. This CDR3 is built from 13 residues. The V gene lost 1 base and the J gene lost 5 bases, with 9 bases spanning the gap. The germline V gene encodes CDR1 MNHNY and CDR2 SVGAGI (reference sequence). The DNA for the CDR3 is TGTGCCAGCAGTTACTTAGGTCAGGACGAGCAGTACTTC. Translated: CASSYLGQDEQYF.

The chain recombines TRBV2 with TRBJ2-3, with TRBD2 identical over 7 bases. This CDR3 is 16 amino acids long. Germline CDR1 and CDR2: SNHLY and FYNNEI. The junction had 10 bases not matched to a gene; V was cut back by 2 bases and J by 5 bases. The CDR3 bases are TGTGCCAGCAGTGAAAGGGCTAGCGGCCTAATAGATACGCAGTATTTT. Residues: CASSERASGLIDTQYF. The whole variable domain, remainder taken from reference TRBV2 and TRBJ2-3, is EPEVTQTPSHQVTQMGQEVILRCVPISNHLYFYWYRQILGQKVEFLVSFYNNEISEKSEIFDDQFSVERPDGSNFTLKIRSTKLEDSAMYFCASSERASGLIDTQYFGPGTRLTVL.

The chain couples TRBV19 to TRBJ1-2; TRBD1 is a possible D gene (5 bases). The CDR3 totals 15 residues. CDR1 and CDR2 from the germline V gene are LNHDA and SQIVND (reference sequence). Between the trimmed V and J ends, which lost 2 bases and 2 bases, there was a span of 12 bases. Here the CDR3 DNA reads TGTGCCAGTAGTATACTAGGGGTCGAAAACTATGGCTACACCTTC. This translates into CASSILGVENYGYTF.

The rearrangement uses TRBV7-9 and TRBJ1-6; no clear D gene. Germline V lookup: CDR1 SEHNR, CDR2 FQNEAQ (reference sequence). V lost 7 bases and J lost 0, with 7 bases in between. The CDR3 totals 14 residues. As DNA, the CDR3 is TGTGCCAGCATGGGCAGCTCCTATAATTCACCCCTCCACTTT. Residues: CASMGSSYNSPLHF.

The V call is TRBV3-1 (or the pseudogene TRBV3-2), the J call TRBJ2-1; 7 bases match TRBD1. V shed 6 bases and J 6 bases; nucleotides not matched to a gene: 20. This CDR3 region has 18 residues. Germline V gives CDR1 LGHDT, CDR2 YNNKEL (reference sequence). CDR3 sequence reads: CASSGEGGGKHQANEQFF. The CDR3, as DNA: TGTGCCAGCAGTGGTGAAGGGGGCGGCAAACATCAGGCCAATGAGCAGTTCTTC.

The chain couples TRBV11-2 to TRBJ2-7, with TRBD1 as a possible D gene (6 bases). Germline CDR1 reads SGHAT; CDR2 reads FQNNGV. Trimming pared 5 bases from V and 6 bases from J, leaving 14 bases between. The CDR3 extends over 13 amino acids. DNA of the CDR3: TGTGCCAGCAGCCCAACAGGGTTGGGCGAGCAGTACTTC. This encodes CASSPTGLGEQYF.

CDR3 coding DNA: TGTGCCAGCAGCCAAGTACTAGCGGTGGGGGAGCTGTTTTTT. Translated, it gives CASSQVLAVGELFF. The gene calls are TRBV14 and TRBJ2-2, with 8 bases matching TRBD2. The CDR3 is 14 residues long. With V trimmed by 1 base and J by 8 bases, 3 bases remained unmatched. Germline V lookup: CDR1 SGHDN, CDR2 FVKESK.

V gene TRBV5-6 combines with J gene TRBJ2-7; the D is unclear. Trimming removed 2 bases at V and 2 bases at J, with 14 bases between. The CDR3 contains 15 residues. Germline CDR1 reads SGHDT; CDR2 reads YYEEEE. The CDR3 sequence is CASSFTTYAAYEQYF. CDR3 DNA sequence: TGTGCCAGCAGCTTTACAACGTATGCGGCCTACGAGCAGTACTTC.

J is TRBJ2-7 and V is TRBV28; 8 positions agree with TRBD1. Germline V gives CDR1 MDHEN, CDR2 SYDVKM. This CDR3 has 13 residues. V shed 8 bases and J 2 bases; nucleotides not matched to a gene: 5. The CDR3 is CASGPGQAYEQYF. CDR3 sequence (DNA): TGTGCCAGCGGACCGGGACAGGCCTACGAGCAGTACTTC.

The chain has TRBV7-2 and TRBJ2-7; D gene uncertain. Trimming pared 1 base from V and 5 bases from J, leaving 12 bases between. Germline V CDR1 and CDR2: SGHTA, FQGNSA. The CDR3 has 14 residues. The chain's CDR3 is CASSLGGSLHEQYF. CDR3 bases: TGTGCCAGCAGCTTAGGCGGCAGTCTCCACGAGCAGTACTTC.

This chain joins TRBV19 and TRBJ1-1, with 12 nucleotides matching TRBD1. Per germline, CDR1 LNHDA and CDR2 SQIVND (reference sequence). V was pared by 5 bases and J by 1 base, with 11 bases of the junction left unmatched. CDR3 size: 18 residues. The CDR3 DNA reads TGTGCCAGTAGTTTGCGACCCGGGACAGGGGGCGCGAACACTGAAGCTTTCTTT. It codes for CASSLRPGTGGANTEAFF.

This chain links TRBV5-5 with TRBJ2-1; TRBD2 matches at 8 bases. CDR1 and CDR2 (germline): SGHKS, YYEKEE (reference sequence). The length of the CDR3 is 15 residues. V was pared by 3 bases and J by 1 base, with 3 bases of the junction left unmatched. The CDR3 bases are TGTGCCAGCAGCTCGGCGGGAGGTTCCTACAATGAGCAGTTCTTC. Translating it yields CASSSAGGSYNEQFF.

This sequence joins TRBV7-3 and TRBJ2-1; tentatively, D is TRBD2 (5 bases). V was clipped by 4 bases and J by 9 bases, with 10 bases between them. CDR1 and CDR2 (germline): SGHTA, FQGTGA. This CDR3 is built from 12 residues. The CDR3 region has the DNA TGTGCCAGCAGCTCCTATGAGGGTGAGCAGTTCTTC. This sequence encodes CASSSYEGEQFF.

The chain links TRBV10-3 to TRBJ2-1, with TRBD2 matching over 16 bases. V gave up 2 bases and J gave up 7 bases; unmatched junction bases: 2. The CDR3 length is 16 residues. Germline lookup yields CDR1 ENHRY and CDR2 SYGVKD. The CDR3 DNA reads as TGTGCCATCAGTGAGGGGACTAGCGGGAGGGTTAATGAGCAGTTCTTC. Amino acids: CAISEGTSGRVNEQFF.

The V and J genes are TRBV12-3 or TRBV12-4 and TRBJ1-1; D is ambiguous. This CDR3 is built from 10 residues. Between the trimmed V and J ends, which lost 6 bases and 5 bases, there was a span of 4 bases. CDR3 in DNA: TGTGCCAGCAGCCGGACTGAAGCTTTCTTT. It translates to CASSRTEAFF.

The chain employs TRBV19 and TRBJ1-2, with 9 bases fitting TRBD1. This CDR3 comprises 11 residues. The V gene end was trimmed by 8 bases and the J gene end by 6 bases; junction bases not matched to a gene: 1. The germline V gene encodes CDR1 LNHDA and CDR2 SQIVND (reference sequence). CDR3 residues: CASGQGNGYTF. The CDR3 nucleotides read TGTGCCAGTGGACAGGGGAATGGCTACACCTTC.

The V gene is TRBV3-1 (or the pseudogene TRBV3-2), the J gene TRBJ1-1; D call uncertain. Germline CDR1 and CDR2: LGHDT and YNNKEL (reference sequence). The CDR3 is 15 amino acids. V was cut by 0 bases and J by 4 bases, with 12 bases left in between. CDR3 in amino acids: CASSQDPGSGTEAFF. DNA of the CDR3: TGTGCCAGCAGCCAAGATCCGGGTTCGGGCACTGAAGCTTTCTTT.

The chain employs TRBV7-6 and TRBJ2-7; D might be TRBD1 (6 bases). There are 17 residues in the CDR3. V lost 6 bases, J lost 3 bases, and 24 bases lay in between. Germline CDR1 SGHVS, CDR2 FNYEAQ. The CDR3: CASSPGLGAEARYEQYF. DNA of the CDR3: TGTGCCAGCAGTCCCGGGCTGGGGGCGGAGGCACGCTACGAGCAGTACTTC.

The V call is TRBV5-1, the J call TRBJ2-2; 13 bases are shared with TRBD2. The CDR3 spans 18 residues. The J segment lost 7 bases and the V segment lost 3 bases, leaving 12 bases of the junction unmatched. CDR1 is SGHRS, CDR2 YFSETQ, per germline. This chain's CDR3 is CASSSSWTSGSSYGELFF. CDR3 DNA: TGCGCCAGCAGCTCCTCCTGGACTAGCGGGAGTTCATACGGGGAGCTGTTTTTT.